This entry describes one T cell receptor (beta chain). V gave up 3 bases and J gave up 10 bases; unmatched junction bases: 2. Germline V gene data show CDR1 as SGHVS and CDR2 as FQNEAQ. The CDR3 runs 13 residues. This record comes from a study of blood T cell repertoires in COVID-19. Repertoires were generated with immunoSEQ multiplex PCR, while TCRdb's copy carries only in-frame clones and drops some. This repertoire shows about 85,000 clones, roughly 89% found once; its top ten account for 4.3%. The origin of this receptor is an elderly woman with active or convalescent COVID-19. Specimen: peripheral blood. The rearrangement joins TRBV7-8 to TRBJ2-1; the match to TRBD2 covers 11 bases. The CDR3 here is CASSFLAGGEQFF. DNA of the CDR3: TGTGCCAGCAGCTTTTTAGCGGGAGGGGAGCAGTTCTTC.